One and the same sample provided the 28 T cell receptor beta chains below, sequenced in a study of OX40 agonist ivuxolimab in advanced cancers. Profiled with immunoSEQ multiplex PCR; TCRdb holds only in-frame clones, not every one. The sample has about 70,000 clones, approximately 85% seen once. This specimen consisted of CD4+ or CD8+ T cells sorted from blood, obtained in a trial of the OX40 agonist ivuxolimab. These receptors were collected from an adult with an advanced solid tumor such as melanoma, head and neck, liver or kidney cancer.

The chain uses TRBV9 and TRBJ2-3; D is ambiguous. Trimming shortened V by 0 bases and J by 3 bases, and 8 bases separated the two germline ends. This CDR3 is built from 14 residues. The germline CDR1 and CDR2 sequences are SGDLS and YYNGEE. The CDR3 coding sequence is TGTGCCAGCAGCGTAGTTGGGGTTACAGATACGCAGTATTTT. As protein: CASSVVGVTDTQYF. The full variable domain, completed using reference TRBV9 and TRBJ2-3, is DSGVTQTPKHLITATGQRVTLRCSPRSGDLSVYWYQQSLDQGLQFLIQYYNGEERAKGNILERFSAQQFPDLHSELNLSSLELGDSALYFCASSVVGVTDTQYFGPGTRLTVL.

This clone was seen a few times. The gene calls are TRBV29-1 and TRBJ1-2; 7 bases fit TRBD1. The germline V gene has CDR1 SQVTM and CDR2 ANQGSEA. The CDR3 is 13 amino acids. V gave up 4 bases and J gave up 2 bases; unmatched junction bases: 4. Written as DNA, the CDR3 is TGCAGCGTTGTCCAGGGGGAGAACTATGGCTACACCTTC. It specifies CSVVQGENYGYTF.

The genes are TRBV27 and TRBJ1-2, with D perhaps matching TRBD1 (5 bases). Trimming took 8 bases from V and 9 from J, leaving 22 bases between them. CDR3 length: 14 amino acids. Germline CDR1 MNHEY, CDR2 SMNVEV (reference sequence). In DNA form, the CDR3 reads TGTGCCAGCGCTAGGACTGGGGCCCGTCCCAGCTACACCTTC. It is translated as CASARTGARPSYTF.

The genes are TRBV7-2 and TRBJ2-1; 9 nucleotides agree with TRBD2. Germline loops: CDR1 SGHTA, CDR2 FQGNSA. The CDR3 consists of 16 residues. Trimming removed 5 bases from V and 4 bases from J; junction bases left unmatched: 9. The CDR3 DNA sequence: TGTGCCAGCAGCAACCGCGGGGGGGAAAGATACAATGAGCAGTTCTTC. Translation: CASSNRGGERYNEQFF. The entire variable domain, with the rest obtained from reference TRBV7-2 and TRBJ2-1, is as follows: GAGVSQSPSNKVTEKGKDVELRCDPISGHTALYWYRQSLGQGLEFLIYFQGNSAPDKSGLPSDRFSAERTGGSVSTLTIQRTQQEDSAVYLCASSNRGGERYNEQFFGPGTRLTVL.

This clone was counted once. J is TRBJ2-7 and V is TRBV6-5, with a weak D call TRBD2 (6 bases). CDR3 length equals 11 residues. CDR1 is MNHEY and CDR2 is SVGAGI in the germline V gene. Trimming cost V 8 bases and J 6 bases, with 11 bases left between them. CDR3 sequence (DNA): TGTGCCAGCGGGGGGACGGGCGAGCAGTACTTC. Protein sequence: CASGGTGEQYF.

CDR3 loop: CASSPYREGNEKLFF. The CDR3 DNA reads as TGTGCCAGCAGTCCATACAGGGAAGGAAATGAAAAACTGTTTTTT. The rearrangement links TRBV7-2 to TRBJ1-4; tentatively, D is TRBD1 (6 bases). Germline lookup yields CDR1 SGHTA and CDR2 FQGNSA. The V and J ends lost 6 bases and 5 bases respectively, with 16 bases between them. The CDR3 sequence is 15 residues long.

This chain connects TRBV5-1 to TRBJ1-1; D unclear. Germline V gives CDR1 SGHRS, CDR2 YFSETQ. The CDR3 consists of 14 residues. V lost 1 base and J 0 bases, leaving 7 bases between the germline ends. Here the CDR3 reads CASSLNSLNTEAFF. The CDR3 nucleotides are TGCGCCAGCAGCTTGAACAGCTTGAACACTGAAGCTTTCTTT.

The chain joins TRBV7-2 to TRBJ1-5, with D hard to call. This CDR3 region has 15 residues. Per the germline V gene, CDR1 is SGHTA and CDR2 is FQGNSA. With 1 base removed from V and 3 bases from J, the gap between germline ends came to 10 bases. CDR3 nucleotide sequence: TGTGCCAGCAGCTTAGAGTACGGCAACAATCAGCCCCAGCATTTT. This gives the protein CASSLEYGNNQPQHF.

This clone was observed a single time. The junction shows a germline mismatch at one end, possibly a read error. This sequence joins TRBV7-7 and TRBJ2-1, with D maybe TRBD2 (6 bases). The CDR3 loop spans 13 amino acids. The germline V gene encodes CDR1 SSHAT and CDR2 FNYEAQ (reference sequence). Here the CDR3 DNA reads TGTGCTAGCAGCTTCGAGACGGGAGCTGAGCAGTTCTTC. Its protein is CASSFETGAEQFF.

J is TRBJ2-1 and V is TRBV27, with 8 nucleotides matching TRBD2. J gave up 0 bases and V 7 bases, and 8 bases lay outside the gene matches. CDR1 and CDR2 (germline): MNHEY, SMNVEV (reference sequence). The CDR3 covers 16 residues. CDR3 bases: TGTGCCAGCACCCGCTCCGGGACTAGCTCCTACAATGAGCAGTTCTTC. It specifies CASTRSGTSSYNEQFF.

V is TRBV5-1 and J is TRBJ1-4; TRBD1 agrees at 7 bases. This CDR3 contains 20 residues. J gave up 2 bases and V 0 bases, and 16 bases lay outside the gene matches. Germline V CDR1 and CDR2: SGHRS, YFSETQ. CDR3 amino acids: CASSLALLDRNTATNEKLFF. CDR3 nucleotide sequence: TGCGCCAGCAGCTTGGCTCTCTTGGACAGGAACACGGCGACTAATGAAAAACTGTTTTTT.

The chain employs TRBV2 and TRBJ1-2; D unresolved. This CDR3 contains 14 residues. Deletions cut 2 bases from V and 4 bases from J, with 11 bases between. CDR1 SNHLY and CDR2 FYNNEI come from the germline V gene. CDR3: CASSEFLRPYGYTF. The CDR3 DNA reads TGTGCCAGCAGTGAATTCCTGAGGCCCTATGGCTACACCTTC.

The chain joins TRBV5-6 to TRBJ1-4, with D hard to call. Deletions cut 1 base from V and 5 bases from J, with 12 bases between. This CDR3 is 15 amino acids long. Germline V CDR1 and CDR2: SGHDT, YYEEEE. The CDR3 DNA follows: TGTGCCAGCAGCTTGTGGGGTCAGATCAATGAAAAACTGTTTTTT. Translating gives CASSLWGQINEKLFF.

The chain couples TRBV4-1 to TRBJ1-2, with 9 bases fitting TRBD1. V was clipped by 4 bases and J by 4 bases; unmatched bases: 7. The CDR3 has 15 residues. Germline assignment: CDR1 MGHRA and CDR2 YSYEKL. CDR3 nucleotide sequence: TGCGCCAGCAGCCCCGGACAGGGGAGGGGCTATGGCTACACCTTC. Translated, it gives CASSPGQGRGYGYTF.

The rearrangement uses TRBV5-8 and TRBJ1-2, with 7 bases fitting TRBD1. Germline V gene sequence: CDR1 SGHTS, CDR2 YDEGEE. Trimming cost V 1 base and J 3 bases; bases outside gene matches: 3. This CDR3 has 14 amino acids. Here the CDR3 reads CASSLTGEDYGYTF. In DNA, the CDR3 is TGTGCCAGCAGCTTGACAGGGGAGGACTATGGCTACACCTTC. The full variable domain, rest sourced from reference TRBV5-8 and TRBJ1-2, is EAGVTQSPTHLIKTRGQQATLRCSPISGHTSVYWYQQALGLGLQFLLWYDEGEERNRGNFPPRFSGRQFPNYSSELNVNALELEDSALYLCASSLTGEDYGYTFGSGTRLTVV.

This chain uses TRBV5-6 with TRBJ2-7; D not resolved. There are 13 residues in the CDR3. Trimming took 6 bases from V and 3 from J, leaving 13 bases between them. Germline V gives CDR1 SGHDT, CDR2 YYEEEE. The CDR3 DNA follows: TGTGCCAGCACCCTACCCCCCAGCTACGAGCAGTACTTC. Translating it yields CASTLPPSYEQYF. The entire variable domain, with the rest obtained from reference TRBV5-6 and TRBJ2-7, is as follows: DAGVTQSPTHLIKTRGQQVTLRCSPKSGHDTVSWYQQALGQGPQFIFQYYEEEERQRGNFPDRFSGHQFPNYSSELNVNALLLGDSALYLCASTLPPSYEQYFGPGTRLTVT.

V gene TRBV29-1 combines with J gene TRBJ2-3; D remains ambiguous. The V end lost 0 bases, the J end lost 3 bases, and 4 bases lay between the germline ends. CDR1 SQVTM and CDR2 ANQGSEA come from the germline V gene. There are 12 residues in the CDR3. The CDR3 here is CSVEEGTDTQYF. The CDR3 region has the DNA TGCAGCGTTGAAGAAGGTACAGATACGCAGTATTTT.

The chain joins TRBV27 to TRBJ2-7; no clear D gene. This CDR3 is built from 14 residues. Trimming shortened V by 3 bases and J by 0 bases, and 9 bases separated the two germline ends. The germline CDR1 and CDR2 sequences are MNHEY and SMNVEV (reference sequence). The CDR3 spells CASSFERSSYEQYF. CDR3 DNA: TGTGCCAGCAGTTTCGAACGGAGCTCCTACGAGCAGTACTTC.

This chain uses TRBV27 with TRBJ1-2; 7 bases map to TRBD1. Germline V CDR1 and CDR2: MNHEY, SMNVEV (reference sequence). With 0 bases clipped from V and 7 bases from J, the junction kept 8 bases outside the gene matches. The CDR3 extends over 15 amino acids. The CDR3 reads CASSLSKQGHLGYTF. CDR3 nucleotide sequence: TGTGCCAGCAGTTTATCGAAACAGGGGCATCTTGGCTACACCTTC.

The chain carries TRBV19 and TRBJ1-1; D possibly corresponds to TRBD1 (6 bases). Germline CDR1 is LNHDA and CDR2 is SQIVND (reference sequence). V lost 7 bases to trimming and J lost 8 bases, with 20 bases between them. This CDR3 has 14 residues. CDR3 bases: TGTGCCAGTACCCTCGCACAGGGCATCTCGGAAGCTTTCTTT. The encoded protein is CASTLAQGISEAFF. The variable domain in full, completed from reference TRBV19 and TRBJ1-1, reads DGGITQSPKYLFRKEGQNVTLSCEQNLNHDAMYWYRQDPGQGLRLIYYSQIVNDFQKGDIAEGYSVSREKKESFPLTVTSAQKNPTAFYLCASTLAQGISEAFFGQGTRLTVV.

The CDR3, as DNA: TGTGCCATCAGTGACTGGGGAAGCAATCAGCCCCAGCATTTT. It is translated as CAISDWGSNQPQHF. This sequence joins TRBV10-3 and TRBJ1-5; unclear D gene. Trimming left V 3 bases short and J 1 base short, with 7 bases between. This CDR3 is built from 14 residues. CDR1 and CDR2 from the germline V gene are ENHRY and SYGVKD.

The V call is TRBV7-2, the J call TRBJ1-2; D unresolved. The CDR3 consists of 12 residues. Germline CDR1 reads SGHTA; CDR2 reads FQGNSA. Trimming left V 6 bases short and J 5 bases short, with 10 bases between. The CDR3 nucleotides are TGTGCCAGCAGGGGCTCGGAGTATGGCTACACCTTC. Protein product: CASRGSEYGYTF.

This clone was picked up one time. The chain employs TRBV6-5 and TRBJ2-3; 13 bases align to TRBD2. CDR3 length: 15 amino acids. Losses at the gene ends were 6 bases for V and 6 bases for J; bases not matched to a gene: 6. In germline, CDR1 is MNHEY, CDR2 SVGAGI. The CDR3 DNA is TGTGCCAGCAGGAGGACTAGCGGGAGTACGGATACGCAGTATTTT. This gives the protein CASRRTSGSTDTQYF.

This clone was seen a few times. The chain is built from TRBV10-3 and TRBJ1-2; D remains ambiguous. Trimming stripped 6 bases from V and 4 bases from J, with 12 bases between. The CDR3 sequence is 13 residues long. CDR1 and CDR2 (germline): ENHRY, SYGVKD. This CDR3 is CAISTNLIYGYTF. CDR3 DNA: TGTGCCATCAGCACAAATCTAATCTATGGCTACACCTTC.

Details on this clone: Germline and junction disagree at one end, which may indicate a read error. The CDR3 loop is CASSLGGLTVRIDLRF. DNA of the CDR3: TGTGCCAGCAGTCTCGGGGGGCTTACAGTGCGAATTGATCTCCGGTTT. The chain employs TRBV5-6 and TRBJ1-1; the D gene is possibly TRBD1 (6 bases). The CDR3 runs 16 residues. In germline, CDR1 is SGHDT, CDR2 YYEEEE.

The rearrangement links TRBV29-1 to TRBJ1-1; the match to TRBD1 covers 7 bases. Germline V lookup: CDR1 SQVTM, CDR2 ANQGSEA. The CDR3 spans 13 residues. Trimming cost V 5 bases and J 5 bases; bases outside gene matches: 8. The CDR3 nucleotides are TGCAGCGTTAATCTTGTCAGGGGGACTGAAGCTTTCTTT. This translates into CSVNLVRGTEAFF.

This clone was found a few times. The chain combines TRBV6-6 with TRBJ1-2; no reliable D call. V lost 6 bases, J lost 4 bases, and 15 bases lay in between. In germline, CDR1 is MNHNY, CDR2 SVGAGI (reference sequence). CDR3 size: 14 residues. The CDR3 reads CASSTPGFGYGYTF. As DNA, the CDR3 is TGTGCCAGCAGCACTCCCGGGTTTGGCTATGGCTACACCTTC.

This clone was seen only once. V is TRBV28 and J is TRBJ2-7; D call uncertain. There are 12 residues in the CDR3. Per germline, CDR1 MDHEN and CDR2 SYDVKM. The V end lost 8 bases, the J end lost 2 bases, and 10 bases lay between the germline ends. CDR3 coding DNA: TGTGCCAGCTCCAAAGGAGCCTACGAGCAGTACTTC. It codes for CASSKGAYEQYF.